This T cell receptor (beta chain) was obtained from a study of T cells in Graves' hyperthyroidism and ophthalmopathy. The wider study: Staff took peripheral blood when the initial diagnosis was made, before any treatment began. General study results and limits: Median prediction lead before ophthalmopathy onset was six to eight months with the model. Most clonotypes that expanded in the thyroid above 0.001 also showed up in blood.

The CDR3 is 15 residues long. V gave up 2 bases and J gave up 0 bases, with 8 bases separating them. Germline V gene sequence: CDR1 MGHRA, CDR2 YSYEKL. As to this clonotype: The antigen remains unidentified.

Amplification yielded TCR beta CDR3 regions, with RNA transcripts as the source. When the TCR CDR3 underwent first-round RT-PCR, the HTBI primer set was used. TCRdb ran MiXCR on the multiplex PCR reads and lists one entry per CDR3 protein. The sample consists of a few hundred thousand distinct CDR3 sequences, approximately 20% of them appearing once. Sequencing was performed on blood. The sequence came from a man in his forties with Graves' hyperthyroidism. J is TRBJ1-3 and V is TRBV4-1; D ambiguous. CDR3 DNA: TGCGCCAGCAGCCAAATCGGACTCTCTGGAAACACCATATATTTT. Protein: CASSQIGLSGNTIYF.